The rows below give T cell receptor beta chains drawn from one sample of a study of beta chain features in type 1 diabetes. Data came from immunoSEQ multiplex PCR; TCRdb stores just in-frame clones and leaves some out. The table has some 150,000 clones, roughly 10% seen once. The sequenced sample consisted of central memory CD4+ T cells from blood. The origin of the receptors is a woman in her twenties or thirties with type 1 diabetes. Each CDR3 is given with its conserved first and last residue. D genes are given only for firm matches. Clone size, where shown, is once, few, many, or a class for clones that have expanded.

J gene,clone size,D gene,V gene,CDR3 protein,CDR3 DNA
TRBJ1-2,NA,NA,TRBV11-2,CASSPDSYGYTF,TGTGCCAGCAGCCCCGACAGCTATGGCTACACCTTC
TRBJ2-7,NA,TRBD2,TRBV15,CATSRGGTNLWEQYF,TGTGCCACCAGCAGAGGCGGGACTAACCTTTGGGAGCAGTACTTC
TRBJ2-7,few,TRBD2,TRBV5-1,CASSLGTSGREQYF,TGCGCCAGCAGCCTAGGGACTAGCGGGCGGGAGCAGTACTTC
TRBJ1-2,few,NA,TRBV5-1,CASSPGTENYGYTF,TGCGCCAGCAGCCCCGGTACAGAGAACTATGGCTACACCTTC
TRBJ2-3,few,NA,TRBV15,CATSRDGPVSTDTQYF,TGTGCCACCAGCAGAGATGGGCCGGTTAGCACAGATACGCAGTATTTT
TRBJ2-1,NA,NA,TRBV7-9,CAGIGDFTLNEQFF,TGTGCCGGAATAGGGGATTTCACTCTCAATGAGCAGTTCTTC
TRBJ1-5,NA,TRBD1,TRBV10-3,CAISGTGTSNQPQHF,TGTGCCATCAGTGGGACAGGGACTAGCAATCAGCCCCAGCATTTT
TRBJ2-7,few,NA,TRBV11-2,CASSLVHRKDEQYF,TGTGCCAGCAGCTTAGTTCACAGGAAGGACGAGCAGTACTTC
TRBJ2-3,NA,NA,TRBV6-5,CAVAATDTQYF,TGTGCCGTGGCCGCCACAGATACGCAGTATTTT
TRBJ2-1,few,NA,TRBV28,CASSLFDVHKYNEQFF,TGTGCCAGCAGTTTGTTCGATGTCCACAAATACAATGAGCAGTTCTTC
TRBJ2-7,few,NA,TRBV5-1,CASSLQVSYEQYF,TGCGCCAGCAGCTTGCAGGTATCCTACGAGCAGTACTTC
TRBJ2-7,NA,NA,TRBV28,CATRGNYEQYF,TGTGCCACCCGGGGAAACTACGAGCAGTACTTC
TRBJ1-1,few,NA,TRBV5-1,CASSFGSGGAETEAFF,TGCGCCAGCAGCTTTGGTTCGGGCGGGGCTGAGACTGAAGCTTTCTTT
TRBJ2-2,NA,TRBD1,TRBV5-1,CASSPGTGGTGELFF,TGCGCCAGCAGCCCAGGGACAGGGGGCACCGGGGAGCTGTTTTTT
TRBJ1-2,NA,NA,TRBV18,CASSPGRINYGYTF,TGTGCCAGCTCACCGGGCCGAATAAACTATGGCTACACCTTC
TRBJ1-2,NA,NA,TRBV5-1,CASSPGQINYGYTF,TGCGCCAGCAGCCCAGGACAGATTAACTATGGCTACACCTTC
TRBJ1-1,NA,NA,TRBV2,CASSAEGEDTEAFF,TGTGCCAGCAGTGCTGAGGGGGAAGACACTGAAGCTTTCTTT
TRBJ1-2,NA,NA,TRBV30,CAWLIHYGYTF,TGTGCCTGGTTAATCCACTATGGCTACACCTTC
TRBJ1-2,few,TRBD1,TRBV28,CASTNPGTGNYGYTF,TGTGCCAGCACCAACCCCGGGACAGGGAACTATGGCTACACCTTC
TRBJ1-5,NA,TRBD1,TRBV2,CASRDSDSNQPQHF,TGTGCCAGCCGGGACAGCGATAGCAATCAGCCCCAGCATTTT
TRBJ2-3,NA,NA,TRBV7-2,CASREPGGTDTQYF,TGTGCCAGCAGAGAACCCGGGGGCACAGATACGCAGTATTTT
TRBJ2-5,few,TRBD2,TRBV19,CASLKTSGSSETQYF,TGTGCCAGTTTAAAGACTAGCGGGAGTTCAGAGACCCAGTACTTC